This T cell receptor beta chain was recovered during a study of early T cells in non-severe SARS-CoV-2 infection. As for the study in general: The study sequenced bulk RNA from unsorted whole blood, with chains unpaired. Study-level points and caveats: Private and CD4 specificities were missed by VDJdb matching, skewed to anti-spike CD8.

Turning to this clonotype: Its antigen is not identified.

Germline CDR1 SGDLS, CDR2 YYNGEE. The V end was cut by 0 bases, the J end by 7 bases, with 7 bases between. The CDR3 totals 13 residues. Individual cDNA molecules were tagged with unique molecular identifiers, the study reported. TCRdb passed the 5' RACE reads through MiXCR, listing each CDR3 protein once. The profile covers 68,000 or so distinct CDR3 sequences, with roughly a tenth appearing a single time and around 6.4% taken by the ten largest. The receptor's source is an adult who was a healthcare worker with PCR-confirmed SARS-CoV-2 infection or an uninfected control (not recorded which). The chain recombines TRBV9 with TRBJ2-2; TRBD2 is a possible D gene (5 bases). Material: whole blood. The DNA of the CDR3 is TGTGCCAGCAGCGTAGAGGGAGACGGGGAGCTGTTTTTT. Amino acid sequence: CASSVEGDGELFF.